Each of the 24 T cell receptor beta chains below was sequenced from the same sample in a study of OX40 agonist ivuxolimab in advanced cancers. Some clones are missing from TCRdb's copy, which holds only in-frame ones; the method was immunoSEQ multiplex PCR. Of over 80,000 clones in the sample, more than 75% were seen once. Sequenced here: CD4+ or CD8+ T cells sorted from blood, sampled in a trial of the OX40 agonist ivuxolimab. These receptors originate from an adult with an advanced solid tumor such as melanoma, head and neck, liver or kidney cancer.

This clone was picked up one time. CDR3 sequence: CASLRVNEQFF. CDR3 in DNA: TGTGCCAGCTTAAGGGTGAATGAGCAGTTCTTC. This rearrangement joins TRBV28 to TRBJ2-1, with D uncertain. Germline V gene data show CDR1 as MDHEN and CDR2 as SYDVKM. Trimming stripped 8 bases from V and 7 bases from J, with 9 bases between. There are 11 residues in the CDR3.

This rearrangement joins TRBV2 to TRBJ2-7, with D perhaps matching TRBD2 (6 bases). Trimming removed 10 bases at V and 2 bases at J, with 18 bases between. Germline assignment: CDR1 SNHLY and CDR2 FYNNEI. CDR3 length: 14 residues. The CDR3 DNA reads as TGTGCCACCTTGGGCCAGCGGGTAACCTACGAGCAGTACTTC. Its protein is CATLGQRVTYEQYF.

The chain couples TRBV18 to TRBJ2-5, with TRBD2 identical over 7 bases. This CDR3 is built from 15 residues. Germline loops: CDR1 KGHSH, CDR2 LQKENI. The trim removed 0 bases at V and 3 bases at J, leaving 4 bases unmatched. This CDR3 is CASSPPASGKETQYF. The CDR3 nucleotides are TGTGCCAGCTCACCACCGGCTAGCGGAAAAGAGACCCAGTACTTC. Variable domain in full (rest from reference TRBV18 and TRBJ2-5): NAGVMQNPRHLVRRRGQEARLRCSPMKGHSHVYWYRQLPEEGLKFMVYLQKENIIDESGMPKERFSAEFPKEGPSILRIQQVVRGDSAAYFCASSPPASGKETQYFGPGTRLLVL.

This clone was found a few times. Here the CDR3 DNA reads TGTGCCAGCAGAGGGACAGCGATGAACACTGAAGCTTTCTTT. Translating it yields CASRGTAMNTEAFF. The chain links TRBV28 to TRBJ1-1; 7 bases align to TRBD1. The CDR3 is 14 amino acids. The V gene's germline CDR1 is MDHEN and CDR2 SYDVKM. The trim removed 6 bases at V and 0 bases at J, leaving 4 bases unmatched.

This chain connects TRBV7-9 to TRBJ2-1; D possibly corresponds to TRBD2 (6 bases). Germline V lookup: CDR1 SEHNR, CDR2 FQNEAQ (reference sequence). CDR3 length: 17 residues. The V gene lost 4 bases and the J gene lost 7 bases, with 23 bases spanning the gap. CDR3 coding DNA: TGTGCCAGCAGCTCCCAAGTGGGGCGGGGATCTGGGAATGAGCAGTTCTTC. It yields the protein CASSSQVGRGSGNEQFF.

The genes are TRBV7-2 and TRBJ2-2; maybe TRBD1 (5 bases). The V gene's germline CDR1 is SGHTA and CDR2 FQGNSA. Trimming pared 3 bases from V and 7 bases from J, leaving 6 bases between. This CDR3 has 12 residues. CDR3 residues: CASSLTVGELFF. For the CDR3, the DNA is TGTGCCAGCAGCTTGACAGTCGGGGAGCTGTTTTTT.

The CDR3, as DNA: TGTGCCAGCAGTTCCCCGGGGGCCAGCACAGATACGCAGTATTTT. Translating it yields CASSSPGASTDTQYF. The chain uses TRBV28 and TRBJ2-3; possibly TRBD1 or TRBD2 for D (6 bases each). Germline V gives CDR1 MDHEN, CDR2 SYDVKM. This CDR3 is built from 15 residues. The V gene lost 4 bases and the J gene lost 0 bases, with 11 bases spanning the gap. The full variable domain, its missing parts supplied by reference TRBV28 and TRBJ2-3, is DVKVTQSSRYLVKRTGEKVFLECVQDMDHENMFWYRQDPGLGLRLIYFSYDVKMKEKGDIPEGYSVSREKKERFSLILESASTNQTSMYLCASSSPGASTDTQYFGPGTRLTVL.

The chain recombines TRBV4-2 with TRBJ1-1; D perhaps matches TRBD1 (6 bases). CDR3 length: 16 residues. Germline V gives CDR1 LGHNA, CDR2 YNFKEQ. V lost 0 bases to trimming and J lost 0 bases, with 11 bases between them. For the CDR3, the DNA is TGTGCCAGCAGCCAAGATGCTCAGGGGATGAACACTGAAGCTTTCTTT. Amino acids: CASSQDAQGMNTEAFF.

CDR3 sequence: CASSKGLAEYNEQFF. The CDR3 DNA sequence: TGTGCCAGTAGTAAGGGACTAGCGGAGTACAATGAGCAGTTCTTC. The chain employs TRBV19 and TRBJ2-1; 11 bases agree with TRBD2. Germline V lookup: CDR1 LNHDA, CDR2 SQIVND (reference sequence). The length of the CDR3 is 15 residues. With 4 bases clipped from V and 4 bases from J, the junction kept 3 bases outside the gene matches.

J is TRBJ2-7 and V is TRBV11-2; D is unclear. V was shortened by 3 bases and J by 7 bases, with 22 bases between the two germline ends. The CDR3 is made up of 16 amino acids. Germline lookup yields CDR1 SGHAT and CDR2 FQNNGV. In DNA form, the CDR3 reads TGTGCCAGCAGCTTGGATCCAGCTAAAGGTGTCTTGGAGCAGTACTTC. It is translated as CASSLDPAKGVLEQYF.

The chain carries TRBV5-1 and TRBJ2-7, with TRBD2 matching over 9 bases. Unmatched junction bases numbered 10, after V lost 4 bases and J lost 2 bases. The CDR3 has 16 residues. Germline CDR1 is SGHRS and CDR2 is YFSETQ. CDR3 sequence reads: CASSIASGGPTYEQYF. The CDR3, as DNA: TGCGCCAGCAGCATAGCCAGCGGGGGGCCCACCTACGAGCAGTACTTC.

The chain is built from TRBV6-1 and TRBJ2-2, with D uncertain. CDR1 is MNHNS and CDR2 is SASEGT in the germline V gene. This CDR3 is built from 14 residues. Trimming pared 2 bases from V and 4 bases from J, leaving 8 bases between. CDR3 in amino acids: CASSEPAGTGELFF. In nucleotides, the CDR3 is TGTGCCAGCAGTGAACCGGCAGGCACCGGGGAGCTGTTTTTT.

This clone was seen only once. The chain has TRBV19 and TRBJ2-1; possible D gene TRBD2, 5 bases. V lost 6 bases and J lost 7, with 16 bases in between. The CDR3 sequence is 14 residues long. Germline V lookup: CDR1 LNHDA, CDR2 SQIVND (reference sequence). The DNA for the CDR3 is TGTGCCAGTAGAGGCGGACCGGGGTTTAATGAGCAGTTCTTC. This codes for CASRGGPGFNEQFF. Full variable domain (remainder filled in from reference TRBV19 and TRBJ2-1): DGGITQSPKYLFRKEGQNVTLSCEQNLNHDAMYWYRQDPGQGLRLIYYSQIVNDFQKGDIAEGYSVSREKKESFPLTVTSAQKNPTAFYLCASRGGPGFNEQFFGPGTRLTVL.

The J gene is TRBJ2-7, the V gene TRBV5-1; TRBD1 matches at 10 bases. Trimming at V came to 1 base and at J to 1 base, leaving 11 bases not matched to a gene. The CDR3 extends over 18 amino acids. Germline CDR1 SGHRS, CDR2 YFSETQ. CDR3 protein: CASSLSWGGQGVSYEQYF. Written as DNA, the CDR3 is TGCGCCAGCAGCTTGAGTTGGGGTGGACAGGGGGTATCCTACGAGCAGTACTTC.

On this clone itself: Other DNA sequences in the same sample also yield this CDR3. The chain couples TRBV28 to TRBJ1-2, with D unresolved. Trimming left V 4 bases short and J 0 bases short, with 0 bases between. This CDR3 is 11 amino acids long. Germline V CDR1 and CDR2: MDHEN, SYDVKM. The CDR3 spells CASSSNYGYTF. DNA of the CDR3: TGTGCCAGCAGTTCTAACTATGGCTACACCTTC.

The chain uses TRBV4-3 and TRBJ2-3; 10 nucleotides match TRBD2. V shed 4 bases, J shed 2 bases, and the junction held 12 bases outside the gene matches. Germline CDR1 reads LGHNA; CDR2 reads YSLEER. The CDR3 covers 18 residues. The CDR3 reads CASSLRLAGPTSTDTQYF. Here the CDR3 DNA reads TGCGCCAGCAGCCTCCGACTAGCGGGCCCCACGTCCACAGATACGCAGTATTTT.

The chain carries TRBV10-1 and TRBJ2-7; 8 positions agree with TRBD1. This CDR3 region has 13 residues. The junction had 6 bases not matched to a gene; V was cut back by 4 bases and J by 7 bases. From germline, CDR1 is WNHNN and CDR2 SYGVQD (reference sequence). CDR3 in DNA: TGCGCCAGCAGTGGGGACAGGCGGGGAGAGCAGTACTTC. Its protein is CASSGDRRGEQYF.

V gene TRBV19 combines with J gene TRBJ2-2; 7 bases line up with TRBD2. J gave up 6 bases and V 3 bases, and 4 bases lay outside the gene matches. This CDR3 is built from 14 residues. Germline loops: CDR1 LNHDA, CDR2 SQIVND (reference sequence). CDR3 in DNA: TGTGCCAGTAGTATGGGGGGGAGCGCCGGGGAGCTGTTTTTT. This codes for CASSMGGSAGELFF.

The gene calls are TRBV6-6 and TRBJ1-5, with D perhaps TRBD1 (6 bases). Germline V gene lookup returns CDR1 MNHNY and CDR2 SVGAGI (reference sequence). This CDR3 contains 13 residues. V lost 6 bases and J lost 4, with 10 bases in between. In DNA form, the CDR3 reads TGTGCCAGCAGACGACAGGAAAATCAGCCCCAGCATTTT. Translated: CASRRQENQPQHF.

This chain connects TRBV7-9 to TRBJ2-5; 7 bases are a match to TRBD2. Germline CDR1 and CDR2: SEHNR and FQNEAQ (reference sequence). This CDR3 comprises 14 residues. The V gene end was trimmed by 2 bases and the J gene end by 5 bases; junction bases not matched to a gene: 5. CDR3 in amino acids: CASSLTGREETQYF. CDR3 coding DNA: TGTGCCAGCAGCTTAACGGGGCGGGAGGAGACCCAGTACTTC.

The chain links TRBV5-1 to TRBJ1-5; unclear D gene. Germline lookup yields CDR1 SGHRS and CDR2 YFSETQ. Trimming removed 0 bases at V and 4 bases at J, with 8 bases between. The CDR3 spans 14 residues. As DNA, the CDR3 is TGCGCCAGCAGCTTGGAAAGTTTTAATCAGCCCCAGCATTTT. Its translation is CASSLESFNQPQHF.

The chain joins TRBV28 to TRBJ1-6; D is undetermined. Germline V CDR1 and CDR2: MDHEN, SYDVKM. CDR3 length: 15 amino acids. V lost 4 bases to trimming and J lost 7 bases, with 14 bases between them. This CDR3 is CASSSEGNINSPLHF. The CDR3 coding sequence is TGTGCCAGCAGTTCCGAGGGCAATATCAATTCACCCCTCCACTTT.

This chain connects TRBV5-4 to TRBJ2-3; possibly TRBD1 or TRBD2 for D (5 bases each). The V and J ends lost 0 bases and 1 base respectively, with 9 bases between them. CDR1 and CDR2 from the germline V gene are SGHNT and YYREEE (reference sequence). The CDR3 runs 15 residues. The CDR3 here is CASSLAGRGTDTQYF. The CDR3 bases are TGTGCCAGCAGCTTGGCGGGACGGGGCACAGATACGCAGTATTTT. Supplemented by reference TRBV5-4 and TRBJ2-3, the full variable domain reads ETGVTQSPTHLIKTRGQQVTLRCSSQSGHNTVSWYQQALGQGPQFIFQYYREEENGRGNFPPRFSGLQFPNYSSELNVNALELDDSALYLCASSLAGRGTDTQYFGPGTRLTVL.

This sequence joins TRBV5-1 and TRBJ2-3; D perhaps matches TRBD2 (5 bases). The germline V gene has CDR1 SGHRS and CDR2 YFSETQ. The CDR3 runs to 15 residues. V lost 0 bases to trimming and J lost 0 bases, with 8 bases between them. This chain's CDR3 is CASSLVRGSTDTQYF. DNA for the CDR3: TGCGCCAGCAGCTTGGTGCGAGGGAGCACAGATACGCAGTATTTT.